This entry features one T cell receptor (beta chain) sequence. Its antigen is unknown. No clone much larger than this one lies a single base away; base qualities are absent. The sample comes from a study of shared clonotypes between healthy human individuals (dated by TCRdb to 2019 to 2021). Regarding the study in general: A couple of women and a few men aged 18 to 49 years were included in the cohort. To estimate repertoire size and how much clonotype sharing occurs between individuals, the study deeply sequenced the blood TCR repertoires of 5 or 6 healthy adults. To increase sequencing depth and limit assay-specific biases, TCR repertoire library preparation and sequencing were carried out by different laboratories using diverse techniques. Per donor, leukapheresis produced somewhere between about 0.85 and 8.9 billion PBMCs.

The donors were healthy, HIV-negative adults with no recently reported acute infections or vaccinations. Every donor was a Caucasian adult residing in Nashville, Tennessee, USA. For unsorted samples, tens of millions of PBMCs were counted and genomic DNA was extracted with the QIAamp DNA Blood Mini kit. Blood was collected by leukapheresis, and PBMCs were isolated by Ficoll-Histopaque density gradient centrifugation and then cryopreserved in liquid nitrogen vapor phase. V is reduced by 4 bases and J by 6 bases, leaving a spacing of 19 bases between them. Via the germline V gene, CDR1 is MDHEN and CDR2 SYDVKM. The CDR3, cysteine through phenylalanine, is 16 amino acids long. Only the CDR3 portion is preserved as DNA: 48 bases, with reading frame beginning at the first base. Study-level results and caveats: Sampling was restricted to blood, and TCR repertoires in tissue are likely to differ from TCR repertoires in blood. Because the study included only a small number of donors, the genetic and exposure-history diversity represented was limited. Pairwise subsampling indicated that sequencing depth was expected to affect the degree of clonotype sharing among donors.

Using the deep immunoSEQ assay, multiplex PCR amplified TCR CDR3 regions from genomic DNA. Extracted genomic DNA from each cell subset was distributed evenly across all wells of several immunoSEQ 96-well plates, and each plate was treated as a replicate. For unsorted PBMC, each replicate PCR was loaded with approximately 0.3 ug genomic DNA, equivalent to around 30,000 T cell genomes. Ten immunoSEQ deep assay plates were used to sequence unsorted PBMC genomic DNA. Purified libraries were measured with a Qubit 3.0 fluorometer, size-checked on a Bioanalyzer 2100, and measured again with the KAPA Library Quantification kit. Each immunoSEQ 96-well plate was sequenced on its own single-read 150-cycle Illumina NextSeq 550 flow cell. The source study handled its data this way. Because the immunoSEQ output included only junctional sequences and no quality scores, the filtering could not be the same as the filtering used for full-length reads. To assign V/J genes and CDR3, sequences were annotated using PyIR, a Python wrapper for IgBLAST v1.9, with IMGT germline references. Reads with weak V/J assignments (E-value above 1e-6), missing CDR3, stop codons, out-of-frame junctions, or ambiguous translated residues were removed. A V3J clonotype was defined by an identical inferred V gene, J gene, and CDR3 amino acid sequence. The percentage overlap between two repertoires was calculated by dividing the number of shared unique clonotypes by the size of the smaller repertoire. Repertoire richness was assessed with RTK rarefaction, the Chao1 estimator, and Recon v2.1 estimates of unobserved clonotypes. Entries here come from immuneACCESS through TCRdb and include only in-frame sequences with V and J called. Some clones fail to appear in such tables; in the studies checked, an unresolved V gene covers under half of the shortfall, and the cause of the remainder is unknown. V, J and clone size are taken as reported in that table, and D and trimming were inferred from the DNA itself. The sample table contains hundreds of thousands of clones; only one count was recorded for around 76% of them. In total, the top ten clones hold more than 10% of the sample.

The specimen sequenced was PBMCs. The clonotype was recovered from a woman aged 40 to 50 in good health. Some clones in this sample may be carry-over from other donors' samples. The rearranged chain carries TRBV28 and TRBJ2-1; the D gene is perhaps TRBD2, on 6 matching bases. The nucleotide sequence reads TGTGCCAGCAGTTCGACCTGGGGGGACTCGGGCAATGAGCAGTTCTTC. Translated, it gives CASSSTWGDSGNEQFF.